This TCR beta chain was recorded in a study of regulatory T cells in long-lasting Graves disease. Noted time point: newly diagnosed GD, antithyroid drugs for less than 3 months. PBMC RNA was the source of the TCR library. Library construction for TCR beta used iRepertoire HTBI primers and Arm-PCR of CDR3 regions. One entry per CDR3 protein results from TCRdb running MiXCR on the multiplex PCR reads. The sample includes about 470,000 distinct CDR3 sequences, just under 15% of them seen just once. The same sample was also studied in work on T cells in Graves' hyperthyroidism and ophthalmopathy.

This receptor was obtained from a woman aged 25-40 years with Graves disease. Specimen: peripheral blood mononuclear cells (PBMCs), collected at new diagnosis, from a patient treated with antithyroid drugs.

CDR3 sequence (DNA): TGTGCCAGCAGAAGGTACATGAACACCGGGGAGCTGTTTTTT. Its translation is CASRRYMNTGELFF. The chain links TRBV7-9 to TRBJ2-2; D not certain. The V gene's germline CDR1 is SEHNR and CDR2 FQNEAQ (reference sequence). V lost 6 bases and J lost 1, with 9 bases in between. The CDR3 sequence is 14 residues long. Using reference TRBV7-9 and TRBJ2-2 for the parts outside the CDR3, the full variable domain is DTGVSQNPRHKITKRGQNVTFRCDPISEHNRLYWYRQTLGQGPEFLTYFQNEAQLEKSRLLSDRFSAERPKGSFSTLEIQRTEQGDSAMYLCASRRYMNTGELFFGEGSRLTVL.